This is a list of T cell receptor beta chains from one sample in a study of cytomegalovirus exposure and HLA in healthy donors. The method was immunoSEQ multiplex PCR; TCRdb's version includes in-frame clones alone and lacks a portion of them. The table records around 220,000 clones, 85% to 90% of them present only once. The sample taken for sequencing was PBMCs. The origin of the receptors is a woman younger than 30 in good health and CMV-seronegative. Each CDR3 is given with its conserved first and last residue. D genes are given only for firm matches. A clone size is listed for some rows: how often the clone was seen (once, few, many), or a class if it is expanded.

D gene: TRBD1; V gene: TRBV29-1; clone size: .; J gene: TRBJ1-2; CDR3 protein: CSVGDRGSNYGYTF; CDR3 DNA: TGCAGCGTGGGGGACAGGGGGTCTAACTATGGCTACACCTTC
D gene: .; V gene: TRBV7-3; clone size: .; J gene: TRBJ2-3; CDR3 protein: CASSLTSGYRDTDTQYF; CDR3 DNA: TGTGCCAGCAGCTTAACTTCCGGATACAGAGACACAGATACGCAGTATTTT
D gene: TRBD2; V gene: TRBV27; clone size: .; J gene: TRBJ2-7; CDR3 protein: CASSLRGVYEQYF; CDR3 DNA: TGTGCCAGCAGTTTACGGGGGGTCTACGAGCAGTACTTC
D gene: TRBD1; V gene: TRBV2; clone size: .; J gene: TRBJ1-2; CDR3 protein: CASRRGTGLASYTF; CDR3 DNA: TGTGCCAGCAGGAGAGGGACAGGTTTAGCAAGCTACACCTTC
D gene: TRBD1; V gene: TRBV6-5; clone size: .; J gene: TRBJ1-2; CDR3 protein: CASSYAGTGGEGYTF; CDR3 DNA: TGTGCCAGCAGTTACGCCGGGACAGGGGGCGAGGGCTACACCTTC
D gene: .; V gene: TRBV6-5; clone size: .; J gene: TRBJ2-7; CDR3 protein: CASSPTFSGAEQYF; CDR3 DNA: TGTGCCAGCAGCCCCACCTTTTCTGGGGCTGAGCAGTACTTC
D gene: TRBD2; V gene: TRBV28; clone size: .; J gene: TRBJ2-1; CDR3 protein: CASRGLAARSQYEQFF; CDR3 DNA: TGTGCCAGCCGAGGACTAGCGGCAAGGTCGCAATATGAGCAGTTCTTC
D gene: .; V gene: TRBV29-1; clone size: .; J gene: TRBJ2-5; CDR3 protein: CSVEGGSEKTQYF; CDR3 DNA: TGCAGCGTTGAAGGAGGCAGTGAAAAGACCCAGTACTTC
D gene: .; V gene: TRBV29-1; clone size: .; J gene: TRBJ2-3; CDR3 protein: CSVEDGQGSTDTQYF; CDR3 DNA: TGCAGCGTTGAAGATGGCCAGGGTAGCACAGATACGCAGTATTTT
D gene: .; V gene: TRBV27; clone size: .; J gene: TRBJ1-1; CDR3 protein: CASSLSSSVEAFF; CDR3 DNA: TGTGCCAGCAGTTTATCCTCGTCAGTTGAAGCTTTCTTT
D gene: .; V gene: TRBV10-3; clone size: .; J gene: TRBJ2-7; CDR3 protein: CAISEAGPPVGDEQYF; CDR3 DNA: TGTGCCATCAGTGAGGCGGGCCCTCCCGTGGGAGACGAGCAGTACTTC
D gene: TRBD2; V gene: TRBV4-2; clone size: .; J gene: TRBJ2-7; CDR3 protein: CASSQEGPSGGSYEQYF; CDR3 DNA: TGTGCCAGCAGCCAAGAAGGGCCCAGCGGGGGCTCCTACGAGCAGTACTTC
D gene: .; V gene: TRBV19; clone size: .; J gene: TRBJ2-2; CDR3 protein: CASSLPRDLAPLGELFF; CDR3 DNA: TGTGCCAGTAGCCTACCCAGGGACTTAGCCCCCCTCGGGGAGCTGTTTTTT
D gene: .; V gene: TRBV7-2; clone size: .; J gene: TRBJ2-5; CDR3 protein: CASSQIRGETQYF; CDR3 DNA: TGTGCCAGCAGCCAAATTCGAGGAGAGACCCAGTACTTC
D gene: TRBD2; V gene: TRBV27; clone size: .; J gene: TRBJ2-1; CDR3 protein: CASSVSTSGRISEQFF; CDR3 DNA: TGTGCCAGCAGCGTCTCGACTAGCGGGAGGATTAGTGAGCAGTTCTTC
D gene: TRBD1; V gene: TRBV5-1; clone size: .; J gene: TRBJ1-5; CDR3 protein: CASSLLPGQNQPQHF; CDR3 DNA: TGCGCCAGCAGCTTGCTTCCGGGACAGAATCAGCCCCAGCATTTT
D gene: TRBD2; V gene: TRBV5-4; clone size: .; J gene: TRBJ2-5; CDR3 protein: CASSTGLAGETQYF; CDR3 DNA: TGTGCCAGCAGCACCGGACTAGCGGGAGAGACCCAGTACTTC
D gene: TRBD2; V gene: TRBV6-5; clone size: few; J gene: TRBJ2-7; CDR3 protein: CASSYSAAGDPYEQYF; CDR3 DNA: TGTGCCAGCAGTTACTCGGCGGCGGGAGATCCGTACGAGCAGTACTTC
D gene: TRBD1; V gene: TRBV13; clone size: .; J gene: TRBJ2-3; CDR3 protein: CASSSRGQGTDTQYF; CDR3 DNA: TGTGCCAGCAGCTCCAGGGGGCAGGGCACAGATACGCAGTATTTT
D gene: .; V gene: TRBV10-1; clone size: .; J gene: TRBJ2-7; CDR3 protein: CASSQGYEQYF; CDR3 DNA: TGCGCCAGCAGTCAGGGGTACGAGCAGTACTTC
D gene: TRBD1; V gene: TRBV28; clone size: .; J gene: TRBJ2-5; CDR3 protein: CASSFLDRGKETQYF; CDR3 DNA: TGTGCCAGCAGTTTCTTGGACAGGGGGAAAGAGACCCAGTACTTC
D gene: TRBD1; V gene: TRBV27; clone size: .; J gene: TRBJ2-1; CDR3 protein: CASSWGTGSEPSYNEQFF; CDR3 DNA: TGTGCCAGCAGTTGGGGGACAGGCTCCGAGCCATCCTACAATGAGCAGTTCTTC
D gene: TRBD1; V gene: TRBV5-4; clone size: few; J gene: TRBJ2-3; CDR3 protein: CASSPDRAITDTQYF; CDR3 DNA: TGTGCCAGCAGCCCCGACAGGGCCATCACAGATACGCAGTATTTT
D gene: TRBD2; V gene: TRBV2; clone size: .; J gene: TRBJ2-3; CDR3 protein: CASDDLGGLAGGPGNADTQYF; CDR3 DNA: TGTGCCAGCGATGACTTAGGGGGACTAGCGGGAGGGCCAGGCAATGCAGATACGCAGTATTTT
D gene: TRBD1; V gene: TRBV28; clone size: .; J gene: TRBJ2-5; CDR3 protein: CASSLKLPGQIQETQYF; CDR3 DNA: TGTGCCAGCAGTTTGAAACTACCGGGACAGATCCAAGAGACCCAGTACTTC
D gene: .; V gene: TRBV28; clone size: .; J gene: TRBJ2-1; CDR3 protein: CASSWALSSSYNEQFF; CDR3 DNA: TGTGCCAGCAGTTGGGCCCTTTCGAGCTCCTACAATGAGCAGTTCTTC
D gene: .; V gene: TRBV4-1; clone size: .; J gene: TRBJ1-4; CDR3 protein: CASSQNPVEKLFF; CDR3 DNA: TGCGCCAGCAGCCAAAACCCGGTTGAAAAACTGTTTTTT
D gene: TRBD1; V gene: TRBV7-2; clone size: .; J gene: TRBJ1-5; CDR3 protein: CASSRDRVGQPQHF; CDR3 DNA: TGTGCCAGCAGCAGGGACAGGGTAGGTCAGCCCCAGCATTTT
D gene: .; V gene: TRBV29-1; clone size: once; J gene: TRBJ2-7; CDR3 protein: CSVGLAPGLPRYEQYF; CDR3 DNA: TGCAGCGTCGGTCTGGCCCCAGGGCTCCCTAGGTACGAGCAGTACTTC
D gene: .; V gene: TRBV10-3; clone size: .; J gene: TRBJ1-3; CDR3 protein: CATKMGQKSGNTIYF; CDR3 DNA: TGTGCCACCAAAATGGGACAAAAATCTGGAAACACCATATATTTT
D gene: .; V gene: TRBV19; clone size: once; J gene: TRBJ2-1; CDR3 protein: CASSIDGGNEQFF; CDR3 DNA: TGTGCCAGTAGTATAGACGGGGGAAATGAGCAGTTCTTC
D gene: .; V gene: TRBV10-3; clone size: .; J gene: TRBJ2-3; CDR3 protein: CAISVPPGFGTDTQYF; CDR3 DNA: TGTGCCATCAGTGTCCCCCCGGGATTCGGCACAGATACGCAGTATTTT
D gene: TRBD2; V gene: TRBV11-2; clone size: .; J gene: TRBJ2-7; CDR3 protein: CASSWGLADEQYF; CDR3 DNA: TGTGCCAGCAGCTGGGGACTAGCCGACGAGCAGTACTTC
D gene: TRBD2; V gene: TRBV6-5; clone size: .; J gene: TRBJ2-7; CDR3 protein: CASRELAGGDEQYF; CDR3 DNA: TGTGCCAGCAGAGAGCTAGCGGGAGGGGACGAGCAGTACTTC
D gene: .; V gene: TRBV28; clone size: .; J gene: TRBJ2-7; CDR3 protein: CASSSPGGGGRSYEQYF; CDR3 DNA: TGTGCCAGCAGTTCCCCCGGGGGTGGGGGTCGATCCTACGAGCAGTACTTC
D gene: .; V gene: TRBV28; clone size: .; J gene: TRBJ2-7; CDR3 protein: CASSPLSETEDEQYF; CDR3 DNA: TGTGCCAGCAGTCCCTTATCCGAGACAGAGGACGAGCAGTACTTC
D gene: TRBD1; V gene: TRBV6-5; clone size: .; J gene: TRBJ1-3; CDR3 protein: CASSFDRGGNTIYF; CDR3 DNA: TGTGCCAGCAGTTTCGACAGGGGTGGAAACACCATATATTTT
D gene: .; V gene: TRBV25-1; clone size: few; J gene: TRBJ2-7; CDR3 protein: CASSVEQYF; CDR3 DNA: TGTGCCAGCAGTGTAGAGCAGTACTTC
D gene: .; V gene: TRBV18; clone size: .; J gene: TRBJ1-1; CDR3 protein: CASRKGRGGTEAFF; CDR3 DNA: TGTGCCAGTCGGAAGGGGCGGGGAGGCACTGAAGCTTTCTTT
D gene: .; V gene: TRBV6-5; clone size: .; J gene: TRBJ2-7; CDR3 protein: CASSSPGAGGYEQYF; CDR3 DNA: TGTGCCAGCAGTTCTCCGGGGGCAGGGGGCTACGAGCAGTACTTC
D gene: .; V gene: TRBV2; clone size: .; J gene: TRBJ2-4; CDR3 protein: CASGGDLTLAKNIQYF; CDR3 DNA: TGTGCCAGCGGAGGGGACTTAACCCTAGCCAAAAACATTCAGTACTTC
D gene: TRBD2; V gene: TRBV6-1; clone size: .; J gene: TRBJ2-1; CDR3 protein: CASGRLEGGNEQFF; CDR3 DNA: TGTGCCAGTGGCAGACTAGAGGGAGGGAATGAGCAGTTCTTC
D gene: .; V gene: TRBV27; clone size: .; J gene: TRBJ1-5; CDR3 protein: CASSLTGGPNQPQHF; CDR3 DNA: TGTGCCAGCAGTTTAACGGGGGGGCCCAATCAGCCCCAGCATTTT
D gene: .; V gene: TRBV6-5; clone size: .; J gene: TRBJ1-1; CDR3 protein: CASREGGMNTEAFF; CDR3 DNA: TGTGCCAGCAGAGAAGGGGGAATGAACACTGAAGCTTTCTTT
D gene: .; V gene: TRBV27; clone size: .; J gene: TRBJ2-1; CDR3 protein: CASSLSWDFPYNEQFF; CDR3 DNA: TGTGCCAGCAGTTTATCTTGGGACTTCCCCTACAATGAGCAGTTCTTC
D gene: .; V gene: TRBV6-4; clone size: .; J gene: TRBJ2-1; CDR3 protein: CASSEREGTYNEQFF; CDR3 DNA: TGTGCCAGCAGCGAGAGGGAGGGGACATACAATGAGCAGTTCTTC
D gene: TRBD1; V gene: TRBV29-1; clone size: .; J gene: TRBJ2-3; CDR3 protein: CSVATGSVTDTQYF; CDR3 DNA: TGCAGCGTTGCGACAGGGTCGGTCACAGATACGCAGTATTTT
D gene: .; V gene: TRBV18; clone size: .; J gene: TRBJ1-4; CDR3 protein: CASSPATGDEKLFF; CDR3 DNA: TGTGCCAGCTCACCCGCAACGGGGGATGAAAAACTGTTTTTT
D gene: .; V gene: TRBV25-1; clone size: .; J gene: TRBJ2-5; CDR3 protein: CASSESRVQETQYF; CDR3 DNA: TGTGCCAGCAGTGAAAGCAGGGTTCAAGAGACCCAGTACTTC